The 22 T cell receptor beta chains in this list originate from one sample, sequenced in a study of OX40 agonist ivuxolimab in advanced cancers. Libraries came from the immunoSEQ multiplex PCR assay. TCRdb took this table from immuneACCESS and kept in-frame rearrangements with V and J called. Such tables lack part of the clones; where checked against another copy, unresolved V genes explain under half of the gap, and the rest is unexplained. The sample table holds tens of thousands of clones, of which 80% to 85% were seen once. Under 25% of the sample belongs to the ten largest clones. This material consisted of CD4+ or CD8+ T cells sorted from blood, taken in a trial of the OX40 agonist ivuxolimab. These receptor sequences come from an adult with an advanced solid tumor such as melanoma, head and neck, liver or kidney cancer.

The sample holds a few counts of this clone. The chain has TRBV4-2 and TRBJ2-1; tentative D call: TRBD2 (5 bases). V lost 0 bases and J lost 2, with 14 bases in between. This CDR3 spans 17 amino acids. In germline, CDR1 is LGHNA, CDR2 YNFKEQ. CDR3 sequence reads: CASSQEPRGDPYNEQFF. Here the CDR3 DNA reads TGTGCCAGCAGCCAAGAGCCTCGGGGTGACCCCTACAATGAGCAGTTCTTC.

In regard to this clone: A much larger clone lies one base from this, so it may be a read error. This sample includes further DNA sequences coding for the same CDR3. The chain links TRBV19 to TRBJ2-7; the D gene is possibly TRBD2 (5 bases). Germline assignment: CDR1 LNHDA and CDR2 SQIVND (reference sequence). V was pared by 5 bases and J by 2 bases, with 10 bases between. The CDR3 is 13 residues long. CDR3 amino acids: CASSSDGAYEQYF. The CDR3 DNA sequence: TGTGCCAGTAGTTCCGACGGGGCCTACGAGCAGTACTTC.

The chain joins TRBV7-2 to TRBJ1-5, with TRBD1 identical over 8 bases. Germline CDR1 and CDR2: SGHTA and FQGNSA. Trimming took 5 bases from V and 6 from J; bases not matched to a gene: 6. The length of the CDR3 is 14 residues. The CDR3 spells CASSLGQGSQPQHF. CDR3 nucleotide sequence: TGTGCCAGCAGCCTCGGACAGGGTAGTCAGCCCCAGCATTTT.

The CDR3 spells CASSVEGTTDTQYF. CDR3 DNA: TGTGCCAGCAGCGTAGAGGGTACTACAGATACGCAGTATTTT. The V and J genes are TRBV9 and TRBJ2-3; D remains ambiguous. Trimming shortened V by 0 bases and J by 3 bases, and 8 bases separated the two germline ends. CDR1 is SGDLS and CDR2 is YYNGEE in the germline V gene. The length of the CDR3 is 14 residues.

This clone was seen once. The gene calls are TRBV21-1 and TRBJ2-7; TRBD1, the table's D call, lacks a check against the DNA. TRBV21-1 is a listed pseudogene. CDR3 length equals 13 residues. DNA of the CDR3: TGTGCCCCCAGGGGGACAGGGGGCTACGAGCAGTACTTC. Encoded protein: CAPRGTGGYEQYF.

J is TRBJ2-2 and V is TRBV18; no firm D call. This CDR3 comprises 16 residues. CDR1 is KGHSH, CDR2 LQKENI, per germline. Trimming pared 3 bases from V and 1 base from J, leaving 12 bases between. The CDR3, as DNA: TGTGCCAGCTCACCCGAGGACGGATTGAACACCGGGGAGCTGTTTTTT. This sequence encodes CASSPEDGLNTGELFF.

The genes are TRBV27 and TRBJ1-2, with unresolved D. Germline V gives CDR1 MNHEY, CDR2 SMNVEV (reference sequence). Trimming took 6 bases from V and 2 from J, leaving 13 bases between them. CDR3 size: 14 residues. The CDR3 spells CASRLRGSNYGYTF. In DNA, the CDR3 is TGTGCCAGCAGGTTACGAGGGTCCAACTATGGCTACACCTTC.

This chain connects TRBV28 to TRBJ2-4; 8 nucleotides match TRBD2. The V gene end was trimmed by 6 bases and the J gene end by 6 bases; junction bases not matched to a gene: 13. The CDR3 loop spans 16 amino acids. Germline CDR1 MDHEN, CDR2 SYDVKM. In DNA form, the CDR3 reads TGTGCCAGCAGCTTTTTCACGGGAGGGCCCGGAAACATTCAGTACTTC. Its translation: CASSFFTGGPGNIQYF.

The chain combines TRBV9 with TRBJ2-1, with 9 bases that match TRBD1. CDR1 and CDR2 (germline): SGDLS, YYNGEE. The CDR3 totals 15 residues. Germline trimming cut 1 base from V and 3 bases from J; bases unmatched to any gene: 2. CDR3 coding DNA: TGTGCCAGCAGCGTAAGGGACAGGGACTACAATGAGCAGTTCTTC. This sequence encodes CASSVRDRDYNEQFF.

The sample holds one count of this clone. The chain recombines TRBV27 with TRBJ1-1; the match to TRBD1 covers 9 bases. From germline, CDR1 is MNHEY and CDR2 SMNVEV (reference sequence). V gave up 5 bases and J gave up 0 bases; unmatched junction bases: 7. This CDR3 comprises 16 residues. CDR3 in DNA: TGTGCCAGCAGTCCGACAGGGGGACAGATGAACACTGAAGCTTTCTTT. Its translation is CASSPTGGQMNTEAFF.

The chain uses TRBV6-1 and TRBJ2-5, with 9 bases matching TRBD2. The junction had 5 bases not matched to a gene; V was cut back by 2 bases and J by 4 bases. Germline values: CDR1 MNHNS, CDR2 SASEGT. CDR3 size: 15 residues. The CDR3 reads CASSESRGLAETQYF. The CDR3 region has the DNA TGTGCCAGCAGTGAATCCAGGGGACTAGCAGAGACCCAGTACTTC.

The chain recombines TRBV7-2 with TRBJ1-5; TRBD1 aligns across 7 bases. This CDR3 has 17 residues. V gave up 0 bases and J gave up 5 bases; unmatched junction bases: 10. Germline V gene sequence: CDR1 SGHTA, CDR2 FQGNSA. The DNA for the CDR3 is TGTGCCAGCAGCTTAGCCTCGACAGGGTTGGGACATCAGCCCCAGCATTTT. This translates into CASSLASTGLGHQPQHF.

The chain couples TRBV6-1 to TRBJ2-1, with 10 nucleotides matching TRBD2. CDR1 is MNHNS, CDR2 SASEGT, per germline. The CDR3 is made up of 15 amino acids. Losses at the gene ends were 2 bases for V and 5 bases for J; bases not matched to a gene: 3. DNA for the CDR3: TGTGCCAGCAGTGAACTAGCGGGAGAACACAATGAGCAGTTCTTC. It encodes CASSELAGEHNEQFF.

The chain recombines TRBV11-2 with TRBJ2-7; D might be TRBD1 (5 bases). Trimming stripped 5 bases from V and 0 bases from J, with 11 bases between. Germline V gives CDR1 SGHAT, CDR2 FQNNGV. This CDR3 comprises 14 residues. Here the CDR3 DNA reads TGTGCCAGCAGCCCAGGGATCTCCTCCTACGAGCAGTACTTC. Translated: CASSPGISSYEQYF.

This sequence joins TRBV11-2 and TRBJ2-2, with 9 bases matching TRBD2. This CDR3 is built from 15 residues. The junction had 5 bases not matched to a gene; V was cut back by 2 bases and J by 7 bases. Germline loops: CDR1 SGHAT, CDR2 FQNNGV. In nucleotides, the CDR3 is TGTGCCAGCAGCTTACTTAGCGGGGGAGGCGGGGAGCTGTTTTTT. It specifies CASSLLSGGGGELFF.

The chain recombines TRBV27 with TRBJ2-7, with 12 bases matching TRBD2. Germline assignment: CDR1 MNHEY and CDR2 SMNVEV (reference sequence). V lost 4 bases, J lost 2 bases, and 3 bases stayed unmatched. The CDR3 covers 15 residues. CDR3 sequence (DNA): TGTGCCAGCAGTTCGACTAGCGGGAGTGCCTACGAGCAGTACTTC. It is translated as CASSSTSGSAYEQYF.

The CDR3 DNA reads as TGTGCCAGCAGCGGCAGTAGCGGGGAGCTGTTTTTT. It is translated as CASSGSSGELFF. V usage is TRBV7-3 and J usage is TRBJ2-2; no definite D call. The CDR3 totals 12 residues. V shed 5 bases and J shed 7 bases, with 8 bases lying between them. Germline V gene lookup returns CDR1 SGHTA and CDR2 FQGTGA.

As DNA, the CDR3 is TGTGCCAGCGGGAGTACGTGGAATGAGCAGTTCTTC. It yields the protein CASGSTWNEQFF. The V and J genes are TRBV15 and TRBJ2-1; TRBD2 agrees at 7 bases. CDR3 length equals 12 residues. J lost 7 bases, V lost 10 bases, and 7 bases had no gene match. The germline V gene has CDR1 LNHNV and CDR2 YYDKDF (reference sequence).

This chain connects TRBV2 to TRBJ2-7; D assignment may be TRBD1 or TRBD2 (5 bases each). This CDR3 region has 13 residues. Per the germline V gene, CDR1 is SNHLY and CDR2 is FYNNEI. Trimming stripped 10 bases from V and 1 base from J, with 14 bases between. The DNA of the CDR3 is TGTGCCACTACCGGGACCCCGTCCTACGAGCAGTACTTC. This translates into CATTGTPSYEQYF.

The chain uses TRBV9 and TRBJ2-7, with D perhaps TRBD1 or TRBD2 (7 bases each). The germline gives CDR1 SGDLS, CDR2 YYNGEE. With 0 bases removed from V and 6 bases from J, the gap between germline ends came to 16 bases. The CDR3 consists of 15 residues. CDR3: CASSVGGGGFREQYF. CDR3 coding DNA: TGTGCCAGCAGCGTAGGGGGAGGGGGCTTCCGCGAGCAGTACTTC.

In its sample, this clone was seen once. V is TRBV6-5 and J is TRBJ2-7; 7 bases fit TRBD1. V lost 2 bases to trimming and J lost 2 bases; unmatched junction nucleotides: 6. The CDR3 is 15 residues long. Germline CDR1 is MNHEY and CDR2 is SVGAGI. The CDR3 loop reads CASSYAGDSAYEQYF. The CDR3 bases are TGTGCCAGCAGTTACGCCGGGGACAGTGCCTACGAGCAGTACTTC.

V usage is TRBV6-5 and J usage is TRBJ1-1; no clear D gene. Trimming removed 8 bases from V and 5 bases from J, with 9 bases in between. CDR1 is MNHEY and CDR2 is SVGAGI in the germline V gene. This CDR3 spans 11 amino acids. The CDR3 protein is CASSLGTEAFF. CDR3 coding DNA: TGTGCCAGCTCCCTCGGGACTGAAGCTTTCTTT.